The 31 T cell receptor beta chains given below trace back to one sample, sequenced in a study of shared T cell receptors in the human thymus. The table came from immunoSEQ multiplex PCR; TCRdb's copy has only in-frame clones and leaves some out. Counted here are about 610,000 clones, over 75% occurring once; the ten biggest clones make up about 0.01%. The data also belong to a second study, concerning human thymus T cells.

Sequencing was performed on thymocytes. The receptors come from a boy younger than two with a congenital heart defect.

This clone was recorded a few times. The V and J genes are TRBV11-3 and TRBJ1-2; 10 bases are a match to TRBD1. Germline CDR1 SGHNT, CDR2 YENEEA. The length of the CDR3 is 15 residues. Losses at the gene ends were 4 bases for V and 7 bases for J; bases not matched to a gene: 9. CDR3 region: CASSSSGTGESGYTF. CDR3 DNA: TGTGCCAGCAGCTCTTCCGGGACAGGGGAGAGTGGCTACACCTTC.

This clone was observed a handful of times. Other DNA sequences in this specimen translate into the identical CDR3. The chain uses TRBV18 and TRBJ2-3; TRBD1 matches 9 bases. The V and J ends lost 3 bases and 4 bases, in that order; junction bases with no gene match: 2. CDR1 is KGHSH and CDR2 is LQKENI in the germline V gene. The CDR3 runs 14 residues. CDR3 region: CASSPGQGADTQYF. CDR3 nucleotides: TGTGCCAGCTCACCGGGACAGGGAGCAGATACGCAGTATTTT. Looking up the rest from reference TRBV18 and TRBJ2-3 gives the full variable domain: NAGVMQNPRHLVRRRGQEARLRCSPMKGHSHVYWYRQLPEEGLKFMVYLQKENIIDESGMPKERFSAEFPKEGPSILRIQQVVRGDSAAYFCASSPGQGADTQYFGPGTRLTVL.

This chain joins TRBV11-3 and TRBJ2-7, with TRBD2 identical over 8 bases. CDR3 size: 15 residues. Germline trimming cut 7 bases from V and 2 bases from J; bases unmatched to any gene: 10. CDR1 is SGHNT and CDR2 is YENEEA in the germline V gene. The DNA for the CDR3 is TGTGCCAGCAAGATCGTAGCGGGGTTCCCCTACGAGCAGTACTTC. As protein: CASKIVAGFPYEQYF.

V is TRBV10-3 and J is TRBJ1-2; the match to TRBD1 covers 7 bases. CDR1 ENHRY and CDR2 SYGVKD come from the germline V gene. This CDR3 is built from 13 residues. The V and J ends lost 6 bases and 6 bases, in that order; junction bases with no gene match: 7. Here the CDR3 reads CAIRTGVKDGYTF. CDR3 sequence (DNA): TGTGCCATCAGAACAGGGGTAAAGGATGGCTACACCTTC.

In its sample, this clone was seen once. The chain carries TRBV30 and TRBJ1-4; 8 bases agree with TRBD1. V lost 5 bases and J lost 6; bases outside the gene matches: 8. CDR1 GTSNPN and CDR2 SVGIG come from the germline V gene (reference sequence). The CDR3 has 14 residues. The CDR3 DNA sequence: TGTGCCTGGTCCACCGGGACAGGTCATGAAAAACTGTTTTTT. It yields the protein CAWSTGTGHEKLFF.

The chain combines TRBV10-2 with TRBJ2-7, with TRBD1 identical over 9 bases. Germline V CDR1 and CDR2: WSHSY, SAAADI. This CDR3 has 15 amino acids. Germline trimming cut 3 bases from V and 7 bases from J; bases unmatched to any gene: 10. CDR3 coding DNA: TGCGCCAGCAGTGATTGGACAGGGGTAATTCTGGAGCAGTACTTC. Protein sequence: CASSDWTGVILEQYF.

The genes are TRBV7-2 and TRBJ2-7, with 8 positions matching TRBD2. With 5 bases clipped from V and 3 bases from J, the junction kept 15 bases outside the gene matches. This CDR3 spans 17 amino acids. CDR1 is SGHTA and CDR2 is FQGNSA in the germline V gene. The CDR3 reads CASSPILTSGAHYEQYF. The CDR3 coding sequence is TGTGCCAGCAGCCCCATTCTTACTAGCGGAGCCCACTACGAGCAGTACTTC.

The chain is built from TRBV7-9 and TRBJ2-6; 10 nucleotides line up with TRBD1. Trimming removed 3 bases from V and 2 bases from J; junction bases left unmatched: 4. In germline, CDR1 is SEHNR, CDR2 FQNEAQ (reference sequence). The CDR3 length is 17 residues. Here the CDR3 reads CASSFRTGGTGANVLTF. The CDR3 coding sequence is TGTGCCAGCAGCTTCAGGACAGGGGGAACTGGGGCCAACGTCCTGACTTTC.

Here the CDR3 reads CATSRDRSTGLTYNEQFF. The CDR3 region has the DNA TGTGCCACCAGCAGAGATCGTTCGACAGGACTTACCTACAATGAGCAGTTCTTC. This chain links TRBV15 with TRBJ2-1, with D perhaps TRBD1 (6 bases). The CDR3 length is 18 residues. With 0 bases removed from V and 2 bases from J, the gap between germline ends came to 17 bases. Germline loops: CDR1 LNHNV, CDR2 YYDKDF (reference sequence).

The chain has TRBV7-6 and TRBJ2-7; TRBD2 matches 9 bases. The CDR3 is 19 residues long. The V segment lost 4 bases and the J segment 1 base; nucleotides outside the gene matches: 17. Per germline, CDR1 SGHVS and CDR2 FNYEAQ. The CDR3 spells CASSWGTREASGTSYEQYF. As DNA, the CDR3 is TGTGCCAGCAGCTGGGGGACACGGGAGGCTAGCGGGACTTCCTACGAGCAGTACTTC.

Comment on this clone: Other DNA sequences in the sample encode the same CDR3. The gene calls are TRBV5-1 and TRBJ1-5; 9 bases map to TRBD1. The V and J ends lost 4 bases and 7 bases, in that order; junction bases with no gene match: 6. Germline assignment: CDR1 SGHRS and CDR2 YFSETQ. The CDR3 contains 14 residues. The CDR3 here is CASSLGQGGQPQHF. CDR3 bases: TGCGCCAGCAGCCTGGGACAGGGTGGGCAGCCCCAGCATTTT.

CDR3 coding DNA: TGCGCCAGCAGCCTCGGACTAGCGGGAGGGGAGAAAAACATTCAGTACTTC. Its protein product is CASSLGLAGGEKNIQYF. The chain recombines TRBV4-1 with TRBJ2-4; TRBD2 aligns across 15 bases. CDR3 length: 17 residues. Germline V gene lookup returns CDR1 MGHRA and CDR2 YSYEKL. The V segment lost 4 bases and the J segment 4 bases; nucleotides outside the gene matches: 5.

This chain links TRBV28 with TRBJ2-1; D gene ambiguous. The CDR3 sequence is 13 residues long. Between the trimmed V and J ends, which lost 5 bases and 9 bases, there was a span of 14 bases. Per the germline V gene, CDR1 is MDHEN and CDR2 is SYDVKM. The CDR3 nucleotides are TGTGCCAGCAGTAAAATGGGCCTAACTGAGCAGTTCTTC. Translating it yields CASSKMGLTEQFF. Variable domain in full (rest from reference TRBV28 and TRBJ2-1): DVKVTQSSRYLVKRTGEKVFLECVQDMDHENMFWYRQDPGLGLRLIYFSYDVKMKEKGDIPEGYSVSREKKERFSLILESASTNQTSMYLCASSKMGLTEQFFGPGTRLTVL.

This sequence joins TRBV7-2 and TRBJ2-7, with 8 positions matching TRBD2. The CDR3 sequence is 18 residues long. CDR1 SGHTA and CDR2 FQGNSA come from the germline V gene. V lost 3 bases and J lost 3; bases outside the gene matches: 16. As DNA, the CDR3 is TGTGCCAGCAGCTTTAACAAGTTTGTGCGGGGGGACGTCTACGAGCAGTACTTC. This gives the protein CASSFNKFVRGDVYEQYF.

The chain couples TRBV6-1 to TRBJ2-7, with TRBD2 identical over 7 bases. This CDR3 spans 12 amino acids. V was pared by 8 bases and J by 0 bases, with 1 base of the junction left unmatched. Germline V gene data show CDR1 as MNHNS and CDR2 as SASEGT. The CDR3 bases are TGTGCCAGCTCTAGCGGCTCCTACGAGCAGTACTTC. Residues: CASSSGSYEQYF.

In this sample, this clone turned up once. The CDR3 sequence is CASSEGGLSQFF. CDR3 DNA: TGTGCCAGCAGTGAAGGGGGACTGTCGCAGTTCTTC. The chain joins TRBV2 to TRBJ2-1, with D perhaps TRBD2 (6 bases). In germline, CDR1 is SNHLY, CDR2 FYNNEI. V lost 1 base, J lost 12 bases, and 10 bases lay in between. There are 12 residues in the CDR3.

This clone showed up just once. This chain connects TRBV29-1 to TRBJ2-1; 7 bases match TRBD1. V shed 4 bases, J shed 9 bases, and the junction held 12 bases outside the gene matches. The CDR3 loop spans 14 amino acids. Germline values: CDR1 SQVTM, CDR2 ANQGSEA. CDR3 region: CSVGGTALVSEQFF. The CDR3 DNA is TGCAGCGTTGGTGGGACAGCGCTGGTGAGTGAGCAGTTCTTC.

The chain has TRBV9 and TRBJ2-7, with 8 bases identical to TRBD1. Germline CDR1 SGDLS, CDR2 YYNGEE. The CDR3 sequence is 14 residues long. V was pared by 4 bases and J by 3 bases, with 6 bases of the junction left unmatched. In DNA, the CDR3 is TGTGCCAGCAGCACCCGACAGGGGAGCTACGAGCAGTACTTC. Its translation is CASSTRQGSYEQYF.

V gene TRBV6-6 combines with J gene TRBJ1-2, with D tentatively TRBD1 (5 bases). The germline gives CDR1 MNHNY, CDR2 SVGAGI (reference sequence). The ends were cut back, 2 bases at V and 3 bases at J, with 10 bases in the middle. This CDR3 spans 14 amino acids. The CDR3 sequence: CASSYEGAHYGYTF. The DNA of the CDR3 is TGTGCCAGCAGTTACGAAGGGGCCCACTATGGCTACACCTTC.

This rearrangement joins TRBV29-1 to TRBJ1-2; D not resolved. Germline CDR1 SQVTM, CDR2 ANQGSEA. There are 13 residues in the CDR3. V gave up 3 bases and J gave up 4 bases, with 12 bases separating them. The CDR3 sequence: CSVDSDYLYGYTF. CDR3 bases: TGCAGCGTTGACTCGGACTACCTCTATGGCTACACCTTC. The variable domain in full, completed from reference TRBV29-1 and TRBJ1-2, reads SAVISQKPSRDICQRGTSLTIQCQVDSQVTMMFWYRQQPGQSLTLIATANQGSEATYESGFVIDKFPISRPNLTFSTLTVSNMSPEDSSIYLCSVDSDYLYGYTFGSGTRLTVV.

The V call is TRBV19, the J call TRBJ2-7; D unresolved. The CDR3 extends over 16 amino acids. Germline values: CDR1 LNHDA, CDR2 SQIVND (reference sequence). The V and J ends lost 5 bases and 0 bases respectively, with 17 bases between them. CDR3 sequence: CASSPSTPYLSYEQYF. In DNA form, the CDR3 reads TGTGCCAGTAGTCCCTCTACCCCGTACCTCTCCTACGAGCAGTACTTC.

CDR3 residues: CASSQGGTRGEQFF. CDR3 sequence (DNA): TGCGCCAGCAGCCAAGGCGGGACTAGAGGCGAGCAGTTCTTC. V and J are TRBV4-3 and TRBJ2-1; 8 bases match TRBD2. The CDR3 runs 14 residues. Germline CDR1 is LGHNA and CDR2 is YSLEER. The junction had 6 bases not matched to a gene; V was cut back by 1 base and J by 10 bases.

This chain connects TRBV7-2 to TRBJ1-2; D is undetermined. Per the germline V gene, CDR1 is SGHTA and CDR2 is FQGNSA. Trimming took 2 bases from V and 14 from J, leaving 15 bases between them. This CDR3 has 12 amino acids. CDR3 nucleotides: TGTGCCAGCAGCTTAAATCGGGAGTTTGGGACCTTC. Amino acid sequence: CASSLNREFGTF.

The V call is TRBV19, the J call TRBJ2-5, with 12 bases lining up with TRBD2. The CDR3 consists of 17 residues. Trimming at V came to 5 bases and at J to 5 bases, leaving 12 bases not matched to a gene. Germline assignment: CDR1 LNHDA and CDR2 SQIVND (reference sequence). The CDR3 is CASSASPLAGGGETQYF. The CDR3 DNA is TGTGCCAGTAGTGCCTCCCCGCTAGCGGGAGGGGGGGAGACCCAGTACTTC.

This clone was observed a single time. The CDR3 DNA is TGCGCCAGCAGCCAAGGTGGTAGCGGGAGAGACGGGGAGCTGTTTTTT. Encoded protein: CASSQGGSGRDGELFF. The chain links TRBV4-3 to TRBJ2-2; the match to TRBD2 covers 9 bases. V was clipped by 1 base and J by 7 bases; unmatched bases: 7. The CDR3 loop spans 16 amino acids. Germline lookup yields CDR1 LGHNA and CDR2 YSLEER.

The J gene is TRBJ2-7, the V gene TRBV2; 12 bases align to TRBD2. After removal of 3 bases from V and 4 bases from J, the junction contained 13 bases not matched to a gene. Germline V gene sequence: CDR1 SNHLY, CDR2 FYNNEI. CDR3 length: 18 residues. CDR3 residues: CASSELGASGRGRYEQYF. The DNA for the CDR3 is TGTGCCAGCAGTGAGCTTGGGGCTAGCGGGAGGGGGAGGTACGAGCAGTACTTC. Based on the CDR3 plus reference TRBV2 and TRBJ2-7, the full variable domain is EPEVTQTPSHQVTQMGQEVILRCVPISNHLYFYWYRQILGQKVEFLVSFYNNEISEKSEIFDDQFSVERPDGSNFTLKIRSTKLEDSAMYFCASSELGASGRGRYEQYFGPGTRLTVT.

The V call is TRBV6-5, the J call TRBJ1-2; a possible D gene is TRBD1 (6 bases). Trimming took off 4 bases at V and 5 bases at J, with 20 bases between the two ends. There are 16 residues in the CDR3. The germline CDR1 and CDR2 sequences are MNHEY and SVGAGI. CDR3 sequence (DNA): TGTGCCAGCAGTTCCGATCTACGGACAGCAGGTTATGGCTACACCTTC. Translation gives CASSSDLRTAGYGYTF.

V and J are TRBV29-1 and TRBJ2-1; a possible D gene is TRBD1 (6 bases). The CDR3 runs 13 residues. The V and J ends lost 6 bases and 10 bases respectively, with 19 bases between them. The germline CDR1 and CDR2 sequences are SQVTM and ANQGSEA. The CDR3 nucleotides are TGCAGCGTCCCGGACAGAGTAGTGGGGGAGCAGTTCTTC. As protein: CSVPDRVVGEQFF.

Here the CDR3 DNA reads TGTGCCAGCTCGAACCGACACTGGGGACTAGCGGAGACCCAGTACTTC. This gives the protein CASSNRHWGLAETQYF. The chain joins TRBV27 to TRBJ2-5, with 10 bases aligning to TRBD2. The CDR3 extends over 16 amino acids. V lost 8 bases, J lost 5 bases, and 14 bases stayed unmatched. Germline-derived CDR1 and CDR2 are MNHEY and SMNVEV (reference sequence).

The rearrangement uses TRBV5-4 and TRBJ2-3, with TRBD2 matching over 12 bases. J gave up 2 bases and V 0 bases, and 1 base lay outside the gene matches. Germline assignment: CDR1 SGHNT and CDR2 YYREEE (reference sequence). The CDR3 contains 16 residues. CDR3 coding DNA: TGTGCCAGCAGCTTGGGGACTAGCGGGACCACAGATACGCAGTATTTT. It is translated as CASSLGTSGTTDTQYF.

This chain connects TRBV27 to TRBJ2-1; 9 bases match TRBD2. This CDR3 spans 20 amino acids. Germline CDR1 reads MNHEY; CDR2 reads SMNVEV (reference sequence). The V gene end was trimmed by 2 bases and the J gene end by 1 base; junction bases not matched to a gene: 15. DNA of the CDR3: TGTGCCAGCAGTTTAGTGGGGTACGGCGGGAGGGCCAAGTCCTACAATGAGCAGTTCTTC. It translates to CASSLVGYGGRAKSYNEQFF.